These 21 T cell receptor beta chains were sequenced from one sample in a study of OX40 agonist ivuxolimab in advanced cancers. Assay used: immunoSEQ multiplex PCR; TCRdb lists only in-frame clones, some missing. The sample lists nearly 60,000 clones; 81% were seen once. The sequences come from CD4+ or CD8+ T cells sorted from blood, collected in a trial of the OX40 agonist ivuxolimab. The receptors here all came from an adult with an advanced solid tumor such as melanoma, head and neck, liver or kidney cancer.

The chain employs TRBV6-1 and TRBJ1-6, with TRBD1 as a possible D gene (6 bases). Trimming pared 1 base from V and 2 bases from J, leaving 12 bases between. The CDR3 covers 17 residues. Germline-derived CDR1 and CDR2 are MNHNS and SASEGT. This CDR3 reads CASSEGSRDTYNSPLHF. Here the CDR3 DNA reads TGTGCCAGCAGTGAAGGAAGTAGGGACACCTATAATTCACCCCTCCACTTT.

V and J are TRBV6-6 and TRBJ2-7; D unclear. The CDR3 extends over 16 amino acids. The V end was cut by 0 bases, the J end by 2 bases, with 14 bases between. Germline CDR1 reads MNHNY; CDR2 reads SVGAGI (reference sequence). This CDR3 is CASSYSLRSATYEQYF. CDR3 nucleotide sequence: TGTGCCAGCAGTTACTCGCTTCGGTCGGCCACCTACGAGCAGTACTTC.

This chain links TRBV28 with TRBJ1-2; possibly TRBD1 for D (5 bases). V shed 5 bases and J shed 3 bases, with 10 bases lying between them. The CDR3 runs 13 residues. The germline CDR1 and CDR2 sequences are MDHEN and SYDVKM. The CDR3 spells CASSPTVHYGYTF. The CDR3 DNA sequence: TGTGCCAGCAGTCCGACAGTACACTATGGCTACACCTTC.

The chain carries TRBV5-1 and TRBJ1-1; the D is unclear. V lost 5 bases and J lost 4, with 12 bases in between. Germline CDR1 reads SGHRS; CDR2 reads YFSETQ. The CDR3 extends over 13 amino acids. This chain's CDR3 is CASSTEASTEAFF. CDR3 coding DNA: TGCGCCAGCAGTACCGAAGCGTCCACTGAAGCTTTCTTT.

This chain joins TRBV7-3 and TRBJ2-5; D may be TRBD1 (5 bases). CDR1 is SGHTA, CDR2 FQGTGA, per germline. The CDR3 contains 16 residues. The germline V and J ends were trimmed by 7 bases and 2 bases, with 20 bases remaining between them. CDR3 in amino acids: CASTLQPLGRQETQYF. CDR3 bases: TGTGCCAGCACCCTCCAGCCCTTGGGGCGGCAAGAGACCCAGTACTTC.

The V and J genes are TRBV6-4 and TRBJ1-6, with D unresolved. Deletions cut 3 bases from V and 9 bases from J, with 9 bases between. CDR3 length: 13 residues. Germline V gives CDR1 MRHNA, CDR2 SNTAGT. DNA for the CDR3: TGTGCCAGCAGTGAGGGAGCGGGTTCACCCCTCCACTTT. Encoded protein: CASSEGAGSPLHF.

The genes are TRBV7-8 and TRBJ1-3, with no clear D. Trimming removed 4 bases at V and 0 bases at J, with 10 bases between. CDR1 is SGHVS and CDR2 is FQNEAQ in the germline V gene. The CDR3 length is 15 residues. The CDR3 reads CASSSPGDSGNTIYF. CDR3 bases: TGTGCCAGCAGCTCTCCTGGAGACTCTGGAAACACCATATATTTT.

The chain combines TRBV5-3 with TRBJ2-7; D remains ambiguous. TRBV5-3 is given ORF status, its function remaining uncertain. CDR3 length equals 14 residues. V gave up 3 bases and J gave up 3 bases, with 13 bases separating them. The CDR3 spells CARSYLELIYEQYF. As DNA, the CDR3 is TGTGCCAGAAGCTACCTTGAACTTATCTACGAGCAGTACTTC.

The chain couples TRBV7-9 to TRBJ2-5, with 10 bases fitting TRBD2. The CDR3 covers 17 residues. CDR1 and CDR2 (germline): SEHNR, FQNEAQ (reference sequence). Germline trimming cut 2 bases from V and 2 bases from J; bases unmatched to any gene: 8. The CDR3 DNA follows: TGTGCCAGCAGCTTAAATCCTAGCGGGGGAAGGCAAGAGACCCAGTACTTC. Its translation is CASSLNPSGGRQETQYF. The whole variable domain, remainder taken from reference TRBV7-9 and TRBJ2-5, is DTGVSQNPRHKITKRGQNVTFRCDPISEHNRLYWYRQTLGQGPEFLTYFQNEAQLEKSRLLSDRFSAERPKGSFSTLEIQRTEQGDSAMYLCASSLNPSGGRQETQYFGPGTRLLVL.

This clone was detected only once. The genes are TRBV6-5 and TRBJ1-5; 7 bases fit TRBD1. Germline loops: CDR1 MNHEY, CDR2 SVGAGI. The CDR3 has 15 residues. The junction had 9 bases not matched to a gene; V was cut back by 6 bases and J by 4 bases. The CDR3 DNA reads as TGTGCCAGCAGCCCCTCCGGACAGGCTAATCAGCCCCAGCATTTT. This sequence encodes CASSPSGQANQPQHF.

The chain couples TRBV10-3 to TRBJ2-7, with D perhaps given as TRBD1 or TRBD2 (6 bases each). The CDR3 covers 15 residues. Between the trimmed V and J ends, which lost 4 bases and 2 bases, there was a span of 15 bases. The germline CDR1 and CDR2 sequences are ENHRY and SYGVKD. CDR3 coding DNA: TGTGCCATCAGTGGTGGGGGGCGCGGCGCCTACGAGCAGTACTTC. Protein: CAISGGGRGAYEQYF.

CDR3 DNA sequence: TGTGCCAGCAGTGTGGGGCTCAACACTGAAGCTTTCTTT. Protein product: CASSVGLNTEAFF. This chain links TRBV6-4 with TRBJ1-1; D is perhaps TRBD1 (5 bases). In germline, CDR1 is MRHNA, CDR2 SNTAGT. Trimming shortened V by 4 bases and J by 2 bases, and 8 bases separated the two germline ends. This CDR3 is 13 amino acids long.

This sequence joins TRBV28 and TRBJ2-5, with D possibly matching TRBD2 (7 bases). The CDR3 covers 15 residues. CDR1 MDHEN and CDR2 SYDVKM come from the germline V gene. Trimming took 5 bases from V and 5 from J, leaving 18 bases between them. The CDR3 sequence: CASSPSGEGGETQYF. In nucleotides, the CDR3 is TGTGCCAGCAGTCCCTCGGGGGAGGGGGGCGAGACCCAGTACTTC.

The V and J genes are TRBV7-7 and TRBJ2-7; D perhaps matches TRBD2 (6 bases). This CDR3 is 15 amino acids long. V was shortened by 5 bases and J by 7 bases, with 21 bases between the two germline ends. Germline assignment: CDR1 SSHAT and CDR2 FNYEAQ (reference sequence). The CDR3 protein is CASSQGLSPLGEQYF. Here the CDR3 DNA reads TGTGCCAGCAGCCAGGGACTTTCCCCCCTGGGGGAGCAGTACTTC.

The chain has TRBV7-8 and TRBJ2-2; possible D gene TRBD2, 6 bases. Germline CDR1 SGHVS, CDR2 FQNEAQ. The CDR3 extends over 11 amino acids. The V end was cut by 10 bases, the J end by 7 bases, with 10 bases between. CDR3 bases: TGTGCCACCCTGGAGGGCGGGGAGCTGTTTTTT. It codes for CATLEGGELFF.

The chain is built from TRBV2 and TRBJ2-1; D is perhaps TRBD1 (5 bases). The CDR3 has 15 amino acids. Germline lookup yields CDR1 SNHLY and CDR2 FYNNEI. V was cut by 7 bases and J by 8 bases, with 21 bases left in between. The CDR3 here is CASTSLQGTVDEQFF. The CDR3 DNA is TGTGCCAGCACCTCCCTCCAGGGAACTGTGGATGAGCAGTTCTTC.

This CDR3 is CASTHNRGHGANEKLFF. CDR3 nucleotides: TGTGCCAGCACACATAACAGGGGGCACGGAGCTAATGAAAAACTGTTTTTT. This chain connects TRBV21-1 to TRBJ1-4; TRBD1 was called by the table and not checked on the DNA. TRBV21-1 is described as a pseudogene. This CDR3 has 17 residues.

In DNA form, the CDR3 reads TGTGCCAGCCTCCCCTACCGGGGGAGATCTGAAGCTTTCTTT. It translates to CASLPYRGRSEAFF. V is TRBV27 and J is TRBJ1-1; TRBD1 is a possible D gene (5 bases). V was shortened by 8 bases and J by 6 bases, with 19 bases between the two germline ends. The CDR3 runs 14 residues. Germline V gene sequence: CDR1 MNHEY, CDR2 SMNVEV (reference sequence).

The genes are TRBV10-2 and TRBJ1-1; maybe TRBD1 (6 bases). The CDR3 runs 14 residues. V lost 5 bases and J lost 1, with 11 bases in between. Germline V gene sequence: CDR1 WSHSY, CDR2 SAAADI. CDR3 nucleotide sequence: TGCGCCAGCAGTTTGACAGGCCCGAACACTGAAGCTTTCTTT. Its protein is CASSLTGPNTEAFF.

The J gene is TRBJ2-5, the V gene TRBV13; TRBD1 aligns across 10 bases. Germline V CDR1 and CDR2: PRHDT, FYEKMQ (reference sequence). This CDR3 is built from 16 residues. The V segment lost 4 bases and the J segment 7 bases; nucleotides outside the gene matches: 12. CDR3 residues: CASSSDRGRAVGTQYF. CDR3 coding DNA: TGTGCCAGCAGCTCCGACAGGGGGCGCGCTGTGGGGACCCAGTACTTC. The variable domain in full, completed from reference TRBV13 and TRBJ2-5, reads AAGVIQSPRHLIKEKRETATLKCYPIPRHDTVYWYQQGPGQDPQFLISFYEKMQSDKGSIPDRFSAQQFSDYHSELNMSSLELGDSALYFCASSSDRGRAVGTQYFGPGTRLLVL.

The J gene is TRBJ2-3, the V gene TRBV27; D perhaps matches TRBD1 (5 bases). Trimming cost V 2 bases and J 5 bases, with 11 bases left between them. The CDR3 has 14 residues. Germline V gene data show CDR1 as MNHEY and CDR2 as SMNVEV (reference sequence). CDR3 in DNA: TGTGCCAGCAGTTTAGGGGCGTGGGTAGATACGCAGTATTTT. This codes for CASSLGAWVDTQYF.